Here is one T cell receptor beta chain with its context. This receptor's antigen is unknown. Base qualities are missing; no much larger clone stands one base away. These data are taken from a study of shared clonotypes between healthy human individuals (dated by TCRdb to 2019 to 2021). Turning to the overall study: The cohort comprised two women and a few men aged 18 to 49 years. Each donor's leukapheresis produced roughly between roughly 0.85 and 9 billion PBMCs. To increase sequencing depth and limit assay-specific biases, TCR repertoire library preparation and sequencing were carried out by different laboratories using diverse techniques. To estimate repertoire size and how much clonotypes are shared between individuals, the study performed deep sequencing of blood TCR repertoires from roughly five healthy adults. Study-level results and caveats: Based on pairwise subsampling, the degree of clonotype sharing among donors was expected to be affected by sequencing depth. Sampling was limited to blood, and TCR repertoires in tissue likely differ from TCR repertoires in blood. Because the study included only a small number of donors, the genetic and exposure-history diversity represented was limited.

Its CDR3 holds 12 amino acids, cysteine through phenylalanine. Solely the CDR3 DNA is kept, with 36 bases framed from the first base. CDR1 is given as SGHDT and CDR2 as YYEEEE, both from the germline V gene. V loses 0 bases at its end and J loses 10 bases; junction bases beyond the gene matches: 3. TCR CDR3 regions were amplified from genomic DNA by multiplex PCR using the deep immunoSEQ assay. Extracted genomic DNA from each cell subset was spread evenly across all wells of several immunoSEQ 96-well plates, with each plate serving as a replicate. For unsorted PBMC, each replicate PCR was loaded with approximately 330 ng genomic DNA, equivalent to roughly 31,000 T cell genomes. Genomic DNA from unsorted PBMC was sequenced over ten immunoSEQ deep assay plates. Purified libraries were measured with a Qubit 3.0 fluorometer, size-checked on a Bioanalyzer 2100, and measured again with the KAPA Library Quantification kit. Every immunoSEQ 96-well plate was sequenced on a dedicated single-read 150-cycle Illumina NextSeq 550 flow cell. Per the original workflow: Because the immunoSEQ output held only junctional sequences and lacked quality scores, the filtering could not match the filtering applied to full-length reads. Sequences were annotated with PyIR, a Python wrapper for IgBLAST v1.9, using IMGT germline references to assign V/J genes and CDR3. Any read was removed if the V/J assignment was weak (E-value above 1e-6), the CDR3 was missing, or the read contained stop codons, out-of-frame junctions, or ambiguous translated residues. A V3J clonotype was defined by an identical inferred V gene, J gene, and CDR3 amino acid sequence. Percentage overlap between repertoires was computed as shared unique clonotypes divided by the size of the smaller repertoire. RTK rarefaction, the Chao1 estimator, and Recon v2.1 estimates of unobserved clonotypes were used to assess repertoire richness. The table comes from immuneACCESS by way of TCRdb, which keeps in-frame sequences with V and J called. Part of the clones is missing from these tables; in studies checked, under half for an unresolved V gene and the rest for unknown reasons. D and trimming come from the DNA, and the V and J calls and clone size come from that table. Here the sample has roughly 490,000 clones; 70% to 80% occur a single time. Together, the top ten hold over 10% of the sample.

The donors were healthy, HIV-negative adults who had no recently reported acute infections or vaccinations. All donors were Caucasian adults living in Nashville, Tennessee, USA. For unsorted samples, roughly 91 million PBMCs were counted, and genomic DNA was extracted using the QIAamp DNA Blood Mini kit. Blood was collected by leukapheresis, and PBMCs were isolated by Ficoll-Histopaque density gradient centrifugation and then cryopreserved in liquid nitrogen vapor phase. The clonotype comes from a woman in her thirties or forties in good health. Some clones in this sample may be carry-over from other donors' samples. The sample comprised PBMCs. Recombination connected TRBV5-6 to TRBJ1-2, with 7 junctional bases fitting TRBD1. The DNA sequence is as follows: TGTGCCAGCAGCTTGGGACAGGGTATCTACACCTTC. The translation is CASSLGQGIYTF.